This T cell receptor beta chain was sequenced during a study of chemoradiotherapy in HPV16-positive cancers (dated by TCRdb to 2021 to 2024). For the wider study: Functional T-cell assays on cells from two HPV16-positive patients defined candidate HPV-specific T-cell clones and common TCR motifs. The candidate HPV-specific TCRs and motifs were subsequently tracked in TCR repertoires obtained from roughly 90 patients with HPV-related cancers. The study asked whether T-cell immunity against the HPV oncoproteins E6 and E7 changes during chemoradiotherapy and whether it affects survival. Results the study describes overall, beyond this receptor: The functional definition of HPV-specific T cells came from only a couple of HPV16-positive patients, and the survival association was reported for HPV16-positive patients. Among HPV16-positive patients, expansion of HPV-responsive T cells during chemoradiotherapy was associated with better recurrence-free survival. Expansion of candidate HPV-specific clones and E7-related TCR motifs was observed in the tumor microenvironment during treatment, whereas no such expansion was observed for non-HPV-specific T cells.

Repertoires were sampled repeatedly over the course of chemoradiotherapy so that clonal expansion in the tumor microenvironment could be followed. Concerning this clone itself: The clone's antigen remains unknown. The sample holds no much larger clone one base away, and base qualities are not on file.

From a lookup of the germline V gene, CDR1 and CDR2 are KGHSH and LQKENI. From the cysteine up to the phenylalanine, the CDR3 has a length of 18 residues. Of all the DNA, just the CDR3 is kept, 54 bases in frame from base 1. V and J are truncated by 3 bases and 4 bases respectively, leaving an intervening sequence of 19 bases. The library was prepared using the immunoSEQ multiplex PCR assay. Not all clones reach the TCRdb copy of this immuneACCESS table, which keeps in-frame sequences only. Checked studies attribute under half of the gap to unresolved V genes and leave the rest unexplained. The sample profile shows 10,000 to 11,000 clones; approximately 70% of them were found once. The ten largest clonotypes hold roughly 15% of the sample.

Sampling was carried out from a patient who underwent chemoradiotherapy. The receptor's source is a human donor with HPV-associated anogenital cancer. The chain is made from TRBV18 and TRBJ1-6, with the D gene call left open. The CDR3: CASSPSWAGRGYNSPLHF. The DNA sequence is TGTGCCAGCTCACCGTCTTGGGCCGGACGGGGTTATAATTCACCCCTCCACTTT.